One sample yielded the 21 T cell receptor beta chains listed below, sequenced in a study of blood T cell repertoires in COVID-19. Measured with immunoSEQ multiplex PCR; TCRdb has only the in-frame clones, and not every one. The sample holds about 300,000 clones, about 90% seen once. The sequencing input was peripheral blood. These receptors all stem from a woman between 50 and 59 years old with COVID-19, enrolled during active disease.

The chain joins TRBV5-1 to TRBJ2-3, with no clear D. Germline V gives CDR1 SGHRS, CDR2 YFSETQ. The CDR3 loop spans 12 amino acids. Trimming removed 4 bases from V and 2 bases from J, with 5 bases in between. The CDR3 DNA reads TGCGCCAGCAGCGCGAACACAGATACGCAGTATTTT. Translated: CASSANTDTQYF.

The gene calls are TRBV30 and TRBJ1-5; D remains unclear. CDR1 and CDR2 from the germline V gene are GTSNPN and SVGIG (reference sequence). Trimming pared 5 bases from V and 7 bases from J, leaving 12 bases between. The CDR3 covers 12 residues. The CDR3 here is CAWSGFGQPQHF. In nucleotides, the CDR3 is TGTGCCTGGTCGGGGTTTGGGCAGCCCCAGCATTTT.

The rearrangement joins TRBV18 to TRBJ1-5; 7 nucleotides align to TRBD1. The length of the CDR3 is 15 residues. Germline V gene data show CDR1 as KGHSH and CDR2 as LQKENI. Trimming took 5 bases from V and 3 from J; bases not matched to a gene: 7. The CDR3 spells CASSNLDRDNQPQHF. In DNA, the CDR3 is TGTGCCAGCTCAAATTTAGACAGGGACAATCAGCCCCAGCATTTT.

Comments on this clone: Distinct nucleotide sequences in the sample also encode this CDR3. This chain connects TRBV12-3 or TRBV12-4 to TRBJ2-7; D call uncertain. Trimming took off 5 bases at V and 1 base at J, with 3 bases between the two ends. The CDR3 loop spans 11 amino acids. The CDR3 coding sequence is TGTGCCAGCAGTCCTTCCTACGAGCAGTACTTC. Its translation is CASSPSYEQYF.

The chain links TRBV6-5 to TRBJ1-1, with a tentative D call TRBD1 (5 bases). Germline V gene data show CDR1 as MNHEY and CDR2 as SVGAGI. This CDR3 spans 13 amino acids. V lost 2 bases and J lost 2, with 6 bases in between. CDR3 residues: CASSYRGNTEAFF. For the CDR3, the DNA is TGTGCCAGCAGTTACAGGGGTAACACTGAAGCTTTCTTT.

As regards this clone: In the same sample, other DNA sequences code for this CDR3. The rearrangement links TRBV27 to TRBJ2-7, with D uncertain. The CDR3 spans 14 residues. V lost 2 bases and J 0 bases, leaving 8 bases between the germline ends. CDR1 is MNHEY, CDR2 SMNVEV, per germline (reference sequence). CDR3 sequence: CASSLSRNSYEQYF. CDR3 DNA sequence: TGTGCCAGCAGTTTAAGCAGGAACTCCTACGAGCAGTACTTC.

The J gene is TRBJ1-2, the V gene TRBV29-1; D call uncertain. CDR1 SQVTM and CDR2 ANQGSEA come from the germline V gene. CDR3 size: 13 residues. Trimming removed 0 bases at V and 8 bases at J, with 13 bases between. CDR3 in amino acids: CSVEDPGLSGYTF. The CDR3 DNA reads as TGCAGCGTTGAAGATCCGGGTCTCTCCGGCTACACCTTC.

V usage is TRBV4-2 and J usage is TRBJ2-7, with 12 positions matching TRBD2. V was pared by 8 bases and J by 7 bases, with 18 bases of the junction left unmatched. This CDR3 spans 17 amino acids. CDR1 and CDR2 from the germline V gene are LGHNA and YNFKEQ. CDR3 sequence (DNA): TGTGCCAGCGCCCCGAGGACTAGCGGGATATCACCGGGAGAGCAGTACTTC. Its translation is CASAPRTSGISPGEQYF.

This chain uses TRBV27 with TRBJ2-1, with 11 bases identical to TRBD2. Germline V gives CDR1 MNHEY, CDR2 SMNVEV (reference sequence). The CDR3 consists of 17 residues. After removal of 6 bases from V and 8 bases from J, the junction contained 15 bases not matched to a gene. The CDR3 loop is CASRETSGASGRYEQFF. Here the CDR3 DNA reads TGTGCCAGCAGAGAAACCTCCGGGGCTAGCGGGAGGTATGAGCAGTTCTTC.

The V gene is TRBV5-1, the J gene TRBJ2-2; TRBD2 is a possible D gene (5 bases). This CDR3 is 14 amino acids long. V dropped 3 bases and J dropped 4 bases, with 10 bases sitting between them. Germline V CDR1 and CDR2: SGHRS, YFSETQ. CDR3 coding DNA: TGCGCCAGCAGCTACGAGAGGGCCACCGGGGAGCTGTTTTTT. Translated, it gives CASSYERATGELFF.

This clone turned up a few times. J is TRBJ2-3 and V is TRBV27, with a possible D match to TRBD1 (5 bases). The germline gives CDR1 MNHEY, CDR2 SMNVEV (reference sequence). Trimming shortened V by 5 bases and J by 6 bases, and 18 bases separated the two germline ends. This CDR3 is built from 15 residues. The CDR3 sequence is CASSGASLGKDTQYF. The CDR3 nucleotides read TGTGCCAGCAGTGGGGCCTCCCTAGGGAAGGATACGCAGTATTTT.

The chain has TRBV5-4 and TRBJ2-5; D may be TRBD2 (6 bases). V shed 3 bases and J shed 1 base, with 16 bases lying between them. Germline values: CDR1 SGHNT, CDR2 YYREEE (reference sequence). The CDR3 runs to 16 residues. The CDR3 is CASSYGGSIAQETQYF. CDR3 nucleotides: TGTGCCAGCAGCTATGGAGGGAGTATTGCCCAAGAGACCCAGTACTTC.

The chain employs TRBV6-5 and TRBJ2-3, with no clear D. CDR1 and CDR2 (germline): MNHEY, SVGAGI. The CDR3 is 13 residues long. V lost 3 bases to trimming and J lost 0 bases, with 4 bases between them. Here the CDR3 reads CASSYLSTDTQYF. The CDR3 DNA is TGTGCCAGCAGTTATCTTAGCACAGATACGCAGTATTTT.

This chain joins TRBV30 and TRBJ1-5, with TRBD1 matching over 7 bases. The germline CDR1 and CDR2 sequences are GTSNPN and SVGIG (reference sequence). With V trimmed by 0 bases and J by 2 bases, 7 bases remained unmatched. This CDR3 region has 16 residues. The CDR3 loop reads CAWSVRGGGGNQPQHF. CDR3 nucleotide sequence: TGTGCCTGGAGTGTAAGAGGGGGCGGTGGCAATCAGCCCCAGCATTTT.

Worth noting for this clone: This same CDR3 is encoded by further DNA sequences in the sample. CDR3 nucleotide sequence: TGTGCCAGCAGTTACTCGAGCGAAAAACTGTTTTTT. Amino acid sequence: CASSYSSEKLFF. The chain has TRBV6-6 and TRBJ1-4; unclear D gene. The germline gives CDR1 MNHNY, CDR2 SVGAGI (reference sequence). The CDR3 extends over 12 amino acids. Trimming took 0 bases from V and 8 from J, leaving 4 bases between them.

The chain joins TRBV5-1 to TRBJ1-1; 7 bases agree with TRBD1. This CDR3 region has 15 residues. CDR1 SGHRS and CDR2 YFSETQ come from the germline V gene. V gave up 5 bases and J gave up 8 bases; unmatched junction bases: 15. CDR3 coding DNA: TGCGCCAGCAGAGCAACAGGGGTTGTGAGGACGGAAGCTTTCTTT. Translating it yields CASRATGVVRTEAFF.

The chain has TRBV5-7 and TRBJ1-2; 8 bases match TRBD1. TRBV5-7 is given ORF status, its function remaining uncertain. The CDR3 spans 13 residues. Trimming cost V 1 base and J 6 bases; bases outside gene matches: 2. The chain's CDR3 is CASSLQGANGYTF. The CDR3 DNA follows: TGTGCCAGCAGCTTGCAGGGGGCGAATGGCTACACCTTC.

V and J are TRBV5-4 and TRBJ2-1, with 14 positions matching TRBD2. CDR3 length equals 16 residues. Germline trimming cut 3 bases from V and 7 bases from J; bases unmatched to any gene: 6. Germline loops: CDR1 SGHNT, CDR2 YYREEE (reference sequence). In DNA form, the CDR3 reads TGTGCCAGCAGCTACGAAGGACTAGCGGGAGGAAATGAGCAGTTCTTC. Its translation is CASSYEGLAGGNEQFF.

CDR3 sequence reads: CASSSQGGIGANVLTF. The CDR3 bases are TGTGCCAGCAGCTCGCAGGGGGGAATTGGGGCCAACGTCCTGACTTTC. The V call is TRBV7-9, the J call TRBJ2-6; D perhaps matches TRBD1 (7 bases). Trimming stripped 4 bases from V and 3 bases from J, with 13 bases between. Germline CDR1 and CDR2: SEHNR and FQNEAQ (reference sequence). The CDR3 totals 16 residues.

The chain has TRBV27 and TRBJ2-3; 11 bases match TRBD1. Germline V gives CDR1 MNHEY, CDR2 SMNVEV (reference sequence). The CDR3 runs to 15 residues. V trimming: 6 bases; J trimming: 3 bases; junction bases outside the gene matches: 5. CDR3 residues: CASRTDRGQTDTQYF. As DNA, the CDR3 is TGTGCCAGCAGAACGGACAGGGGGCAAACAGATACGCAGTATTTT.

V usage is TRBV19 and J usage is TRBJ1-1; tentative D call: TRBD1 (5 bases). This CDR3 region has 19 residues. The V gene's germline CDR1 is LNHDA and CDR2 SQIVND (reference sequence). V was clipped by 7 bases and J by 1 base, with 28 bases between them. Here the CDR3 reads CASIHMGGYFTDTNTEAFF. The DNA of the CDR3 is TGTGCCAGTATTCATATGGGGGGTTACTTTACGGATACGAACACTGAAGCTTTCTTT.